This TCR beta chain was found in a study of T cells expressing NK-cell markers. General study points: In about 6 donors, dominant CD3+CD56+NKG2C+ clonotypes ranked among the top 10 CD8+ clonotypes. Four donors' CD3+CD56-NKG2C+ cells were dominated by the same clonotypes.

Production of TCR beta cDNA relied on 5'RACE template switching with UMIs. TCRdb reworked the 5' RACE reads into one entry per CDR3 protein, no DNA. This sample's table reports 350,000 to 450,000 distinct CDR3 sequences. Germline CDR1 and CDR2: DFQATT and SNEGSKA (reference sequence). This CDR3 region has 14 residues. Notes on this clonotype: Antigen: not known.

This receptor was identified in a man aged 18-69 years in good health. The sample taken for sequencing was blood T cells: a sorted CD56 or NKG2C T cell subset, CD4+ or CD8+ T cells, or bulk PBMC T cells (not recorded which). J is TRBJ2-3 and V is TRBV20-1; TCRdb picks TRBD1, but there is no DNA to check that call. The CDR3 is CSAPLRGRGDTQYF.